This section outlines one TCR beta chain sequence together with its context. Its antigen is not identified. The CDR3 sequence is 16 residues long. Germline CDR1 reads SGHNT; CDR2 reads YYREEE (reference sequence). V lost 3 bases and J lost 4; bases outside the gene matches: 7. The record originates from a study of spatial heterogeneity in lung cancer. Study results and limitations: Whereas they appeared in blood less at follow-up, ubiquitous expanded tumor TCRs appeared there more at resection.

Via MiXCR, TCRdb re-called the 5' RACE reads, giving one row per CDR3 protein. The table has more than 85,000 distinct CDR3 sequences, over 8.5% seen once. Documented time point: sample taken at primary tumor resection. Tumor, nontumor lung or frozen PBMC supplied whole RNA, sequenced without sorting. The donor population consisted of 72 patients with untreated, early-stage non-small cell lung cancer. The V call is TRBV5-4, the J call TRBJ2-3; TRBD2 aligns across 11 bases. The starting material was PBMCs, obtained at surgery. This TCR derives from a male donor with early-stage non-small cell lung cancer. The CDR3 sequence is CASSSLAGGLADTQYF. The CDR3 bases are TGTGCCAGCAGCTCCCTAGCGGGGGGTTTGGCAGATACGCAGTATTTT.